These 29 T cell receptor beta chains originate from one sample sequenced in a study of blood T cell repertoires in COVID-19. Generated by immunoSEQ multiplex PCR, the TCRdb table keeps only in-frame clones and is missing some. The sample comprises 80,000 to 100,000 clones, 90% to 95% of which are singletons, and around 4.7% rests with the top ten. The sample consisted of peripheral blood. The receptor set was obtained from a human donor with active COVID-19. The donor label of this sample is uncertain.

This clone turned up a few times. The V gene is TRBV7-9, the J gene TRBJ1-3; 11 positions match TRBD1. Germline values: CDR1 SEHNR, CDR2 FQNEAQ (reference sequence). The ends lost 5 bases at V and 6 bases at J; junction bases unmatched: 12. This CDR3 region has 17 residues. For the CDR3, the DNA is TGTGCCAGCAGCGCATTAACCGGGACAGGGGGTCCAAACACCATATATTTT. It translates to CASSALTGTGGPNTIYF.

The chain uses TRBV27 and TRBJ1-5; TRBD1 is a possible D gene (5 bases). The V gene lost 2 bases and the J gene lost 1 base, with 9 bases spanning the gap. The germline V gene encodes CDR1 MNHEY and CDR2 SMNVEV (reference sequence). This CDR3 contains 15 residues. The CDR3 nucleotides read TGTGCCAGCAGTTTAAGAAGGGGAAGCAATCAGCCCCAGCATTTT. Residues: CASSLRRGSNQPQHF.

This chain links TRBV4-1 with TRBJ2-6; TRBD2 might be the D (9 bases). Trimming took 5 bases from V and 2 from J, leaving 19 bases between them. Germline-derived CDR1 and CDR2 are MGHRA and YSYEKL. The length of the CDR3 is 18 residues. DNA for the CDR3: TGCGCCAGCAGCGACAGGGGAGCGGGAGGACCTGGGGCCAACGTCCTGACTTTC. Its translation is CASSDRGAGGPGANVLTF.

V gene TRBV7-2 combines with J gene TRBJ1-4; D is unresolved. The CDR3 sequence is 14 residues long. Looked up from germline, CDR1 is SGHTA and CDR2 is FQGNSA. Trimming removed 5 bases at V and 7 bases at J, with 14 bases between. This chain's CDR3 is CASSQTAGIEKLFF. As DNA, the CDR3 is TGTGCCAGCAGCCAAACAGCAGGAATTGAAAAACTGTTTTTT.

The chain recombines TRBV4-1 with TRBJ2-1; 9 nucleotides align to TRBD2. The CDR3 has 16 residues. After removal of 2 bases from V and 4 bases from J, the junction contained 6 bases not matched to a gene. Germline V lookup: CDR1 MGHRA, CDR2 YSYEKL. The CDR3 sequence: CASSQRASGIYNEQFF. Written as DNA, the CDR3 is TGCGCCAGCAGCCAAAGAGCTAGCGGGATTTACAATGAGCAGTTCTTC.

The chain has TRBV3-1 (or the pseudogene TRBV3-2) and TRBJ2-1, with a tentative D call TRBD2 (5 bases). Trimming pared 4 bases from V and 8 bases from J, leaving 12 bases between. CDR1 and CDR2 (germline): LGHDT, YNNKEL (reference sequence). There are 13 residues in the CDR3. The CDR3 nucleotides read TGTGCCAGCAGCCTAGACCTTAGCGATGAGCAGTTCTTC. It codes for CASSLDLSDEQFF.

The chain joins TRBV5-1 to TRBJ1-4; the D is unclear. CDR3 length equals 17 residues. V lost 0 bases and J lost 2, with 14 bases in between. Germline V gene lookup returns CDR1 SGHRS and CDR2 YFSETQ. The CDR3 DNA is TGCGCCAGCAGCTTGGGGGCAACCGTCATGACTAATGAAAAACTGTTTTTT. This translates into CASSLGATVMTNEKLFF.

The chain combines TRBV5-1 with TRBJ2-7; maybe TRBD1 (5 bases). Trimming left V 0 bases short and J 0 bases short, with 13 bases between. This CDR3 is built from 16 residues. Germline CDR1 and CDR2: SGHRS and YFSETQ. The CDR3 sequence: CASSLAGKGVSYEQYF. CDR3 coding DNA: TGCGCCAGCAGCTTGGCAGGTAAAGGGGTCTCCTACGAGCAGTACTTC.

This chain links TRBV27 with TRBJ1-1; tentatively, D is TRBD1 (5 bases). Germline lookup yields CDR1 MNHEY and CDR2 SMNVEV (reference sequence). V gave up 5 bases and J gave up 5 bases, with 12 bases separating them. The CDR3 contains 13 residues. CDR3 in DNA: TGTGCCAGCAGTGGGACTGGTAGGACTGAAGCTTTCTTT. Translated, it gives CASSGTGRTEAFF.

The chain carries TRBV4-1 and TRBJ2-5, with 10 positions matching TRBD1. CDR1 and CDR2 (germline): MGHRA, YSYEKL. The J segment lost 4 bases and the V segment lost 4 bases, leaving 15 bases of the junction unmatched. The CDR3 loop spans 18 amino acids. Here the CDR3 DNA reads TGCGCCAGCAGCCGATCTCGCTGGGACAGGGGCGGGAGAGAGACCCAGTACTTC. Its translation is CASSRSRWDRGGRETQYF.

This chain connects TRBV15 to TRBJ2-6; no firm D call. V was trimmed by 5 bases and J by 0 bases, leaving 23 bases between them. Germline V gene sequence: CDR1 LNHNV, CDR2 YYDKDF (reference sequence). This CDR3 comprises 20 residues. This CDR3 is CATSSSRSGFQFSGANVLTF. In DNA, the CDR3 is TGTGCCACCAGCTCTAGTAGGTCTGGATTTCAGTTCTCTGGGGCCAACGTCCTGACTTTC.

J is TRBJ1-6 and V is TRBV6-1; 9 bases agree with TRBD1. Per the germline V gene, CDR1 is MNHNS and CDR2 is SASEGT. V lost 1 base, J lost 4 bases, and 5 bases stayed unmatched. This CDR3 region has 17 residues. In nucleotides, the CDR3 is TGTGCCAGCAGTGAAGAATGGACAGGGGCGTATAATTCACCCCTCCACTTT. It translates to CASSEEWTGAYNSPLHF.

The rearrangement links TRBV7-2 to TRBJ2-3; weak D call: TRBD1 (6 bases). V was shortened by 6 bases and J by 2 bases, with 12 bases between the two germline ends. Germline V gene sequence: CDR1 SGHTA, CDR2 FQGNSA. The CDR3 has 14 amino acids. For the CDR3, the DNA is TGTGCCAGCAGGAACAGGGTTTCCACAGATACGCAGTATTTT. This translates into CASRNRVSTDTQYF.

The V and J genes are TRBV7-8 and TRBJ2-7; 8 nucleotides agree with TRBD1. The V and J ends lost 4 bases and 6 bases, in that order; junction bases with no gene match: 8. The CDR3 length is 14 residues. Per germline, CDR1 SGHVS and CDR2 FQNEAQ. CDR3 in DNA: TGTGCCAGCAGCTCCAACAGGGGGACGGGCGAGCAGTACTTC. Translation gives CASSSNRGTGEQYF.

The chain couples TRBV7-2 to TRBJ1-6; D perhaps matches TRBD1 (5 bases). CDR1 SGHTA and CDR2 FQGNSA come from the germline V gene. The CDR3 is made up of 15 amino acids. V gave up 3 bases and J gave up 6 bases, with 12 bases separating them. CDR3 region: CASSFEDRSNSPLHF. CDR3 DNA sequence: TGTGCCAGCAGCTTTGAAGACAGAAGTAATTCACCCCTCCACTTT. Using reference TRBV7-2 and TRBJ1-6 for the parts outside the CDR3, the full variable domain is GAGVSQSPSNKVTEKGKDVELRCDPISGHTALYWYRQSLGQGLEFLIYFQGNSAPDKSGLPSDRFSAERTGGSVSTLTIQRTQQEDSAVYLCASSFEDRSNSPLHFGNGTRLTVT.

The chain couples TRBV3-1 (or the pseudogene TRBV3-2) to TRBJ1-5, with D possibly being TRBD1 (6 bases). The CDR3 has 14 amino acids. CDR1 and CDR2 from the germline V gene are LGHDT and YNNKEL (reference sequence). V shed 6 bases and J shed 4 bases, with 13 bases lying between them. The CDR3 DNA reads TGTGCCAGCAGTCCTGACAGGAGTAATCAGCCCCAGCATTTT. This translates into CASSPDRSNQPQHF.

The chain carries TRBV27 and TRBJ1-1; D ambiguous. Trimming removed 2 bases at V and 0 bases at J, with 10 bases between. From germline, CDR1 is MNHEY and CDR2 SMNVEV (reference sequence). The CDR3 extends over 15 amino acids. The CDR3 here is CASSLVGRMNTEAFF. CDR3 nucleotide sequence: TGTGCCAGCAGTTTAGTAGGCAGGATGAACACTGAAGCTTTCTTT.

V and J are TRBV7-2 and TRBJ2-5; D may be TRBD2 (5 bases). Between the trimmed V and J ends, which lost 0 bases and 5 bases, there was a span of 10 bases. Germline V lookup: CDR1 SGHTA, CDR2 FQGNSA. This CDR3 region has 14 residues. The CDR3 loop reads CASSLAPKRETQYF. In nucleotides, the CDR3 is TGTGCCAGCAGCTTAGCGCCGAAGCGGGAGACCCAGTACTTC. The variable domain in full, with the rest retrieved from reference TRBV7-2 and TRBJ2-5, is GAGVSQSPSNKVTEKGKDVELRCDPISGHTALYWYRQSLGQGLEFLIYFQGNSAPDKSGLPSDRFSAERTGGSVSTLTIQRTQQEDSAVYLCASSLAPKRETQYFGPGTRLLVL.

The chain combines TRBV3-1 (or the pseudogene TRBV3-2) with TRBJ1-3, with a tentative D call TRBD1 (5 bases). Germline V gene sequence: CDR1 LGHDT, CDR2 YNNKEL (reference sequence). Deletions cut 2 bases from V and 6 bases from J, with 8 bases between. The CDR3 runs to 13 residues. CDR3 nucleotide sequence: TGTGCCAGCAGCCAACAGGGTCCAAACACCATATATTTT. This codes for CASSQQGPNTIYF.

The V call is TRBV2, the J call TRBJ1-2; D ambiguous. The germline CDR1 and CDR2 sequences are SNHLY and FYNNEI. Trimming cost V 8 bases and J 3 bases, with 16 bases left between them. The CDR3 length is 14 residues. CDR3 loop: CASRGNSPYYGYTF. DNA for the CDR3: TGTGCCAGCCGCGGCAATTCTCCGTACTATGGCTACACCTTC.

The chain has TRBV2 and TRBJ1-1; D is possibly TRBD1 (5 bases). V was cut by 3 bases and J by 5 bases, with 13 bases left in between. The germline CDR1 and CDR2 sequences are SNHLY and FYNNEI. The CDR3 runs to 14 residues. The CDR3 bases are TGTGCCAGCAGTGAGGGCCGGGGGTGGACTGAAGCTTTCTTT. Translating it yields CASSEGRGWTEAFF.

The CDR3: CASSQAGQGFSTDTQYF. Written as DNA, the CDR3 is TGTGCCAGCAGCCAGGCAGGCCAAGGTTTCAGCACAGATACGCAGTATTTT. The V call is TRBV4-2, the J call TRBJ2-3, with unresolved D. Trimming removed 3 bases at V and 0 bases at J, with 16 bases between. CDR1 is LGHNA and CDR2 is YNFKEQ in the germline V gene. The CDR3 consists of 17 residues.

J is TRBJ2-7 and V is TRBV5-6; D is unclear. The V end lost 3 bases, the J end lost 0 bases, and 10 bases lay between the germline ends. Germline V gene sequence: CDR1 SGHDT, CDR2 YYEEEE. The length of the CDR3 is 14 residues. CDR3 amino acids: CASSSDYNSYEQYF. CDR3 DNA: TGTGCCAGCAGCTCCGATTACAACTCCTACGAGCAGTACTTC.

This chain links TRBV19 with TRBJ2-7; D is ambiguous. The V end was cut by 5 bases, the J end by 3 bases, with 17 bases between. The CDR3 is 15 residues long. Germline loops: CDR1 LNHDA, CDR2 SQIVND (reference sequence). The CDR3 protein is CASSFSGGRIYEQYF. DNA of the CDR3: TGTGCCAGTAGTTTCTCCGGCGGAAGGATCTACGAGCAGTACTTC.

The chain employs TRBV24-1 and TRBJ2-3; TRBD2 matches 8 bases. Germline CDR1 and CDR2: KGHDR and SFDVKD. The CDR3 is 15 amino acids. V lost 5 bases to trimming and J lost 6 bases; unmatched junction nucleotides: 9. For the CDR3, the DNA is TGTGCCACCAGTGCGGGTAGCGGGGATCGCGATACGCAGTATTTT. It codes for CATSAGSGDRDTQYF.

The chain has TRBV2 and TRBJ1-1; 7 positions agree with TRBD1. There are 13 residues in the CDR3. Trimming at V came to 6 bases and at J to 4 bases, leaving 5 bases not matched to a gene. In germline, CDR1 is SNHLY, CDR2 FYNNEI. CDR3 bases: TGTGCCAGCAGGATAACAGGGGCCACTGAAGCTTTCTTT. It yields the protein CASRITGATEAFF.

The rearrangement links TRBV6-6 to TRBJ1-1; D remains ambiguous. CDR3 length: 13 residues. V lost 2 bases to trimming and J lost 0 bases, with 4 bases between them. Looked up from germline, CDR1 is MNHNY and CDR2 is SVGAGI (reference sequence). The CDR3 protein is CASSYELNTEAFF. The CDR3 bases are TGTGCCAGCAGTTACGAGCTGAACACTGAAGCTTTCTTT.

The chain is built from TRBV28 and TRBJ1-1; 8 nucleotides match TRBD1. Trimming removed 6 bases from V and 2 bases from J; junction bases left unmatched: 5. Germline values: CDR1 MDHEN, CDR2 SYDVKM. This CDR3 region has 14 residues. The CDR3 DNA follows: TGTGCCAGCAGACGACAGGGGCTTAACACTGAAGCTTTCTTT. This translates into CASRRQGLNTEAFF.

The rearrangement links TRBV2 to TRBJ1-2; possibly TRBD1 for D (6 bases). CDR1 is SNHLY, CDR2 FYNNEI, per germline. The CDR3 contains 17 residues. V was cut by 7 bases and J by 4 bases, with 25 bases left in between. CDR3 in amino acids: CASKWEVLGAPLYGYTF. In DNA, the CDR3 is TGTGCCAGCAAGTGGGAAGTGTTGGGGGCGCCGCTCTATGGCTACACCTTC.